A single sample is the source of the 20 T cell receptor beta chains below, sequenced in a study of neoadjuvant anti-PD-1 for oral cavity cancer (dated by TCRdb to 2020 to 2022). The meaning of the sample's time point label: after neoadjuvant nivolumab, at surgical resection. The library was obtained by the immunoSEQ multiplex PCR assay. Held by TCRdb, this immuneACCESS table contains in-frame sequences only and omits some clones. Under half of the omission traces to an unresolved V gene where checked; the cause of the rest is unknown. This sample holds more than 11,000 clones; 60% to 80% were observed only once. The ten largest clones take up around 2.4% of the sample. This material consisted of PBMCs, taken after nivolumab (anti-PD-1) treatment. The origin of the receptors is a person between 35 and 79 years old with oral cavity squamous cell carcinoma.

The chain has TRBV18 and TRBJ2-6, with D possibly being TRBD1 (5 bases). V was trimmed by 6 bases and J by 1 base, leaving 7 bases between them. The CDR3 is 14 residues long. The V gene's germline CDR1 is KGHSH and CDR2 LQKENI. The CDR3 protein is CASSSGSGANVLTF. CDR3 nucleotides: TGTGCCAGCTCCTCAGGGTCTGGGGCCAACGTCCTGACTTTC.

The chain recombines TRBV5-1 with TRBJ2-3, with 12 bases lining up with TRBD2. Germline trimming cut 2 bases from V and 3 bases from J; bases unmatched to any gene: 1. Per the germline V gene, CDR1 is SGHRS and CDR2 is YFSETQ. The CDR3 has 15 residues. The CDR3 spells CASSFGTSGTDTQYF. CDR3 in DNA: TGCGCCAGCAGCTTCGGGACTAGCGGGACAGATACGCAGTATTTT.

The chain combines TRBV18 with TRBJ2-5; 8 bases are a match to TRBD2. CDR3 length equals 16 residues. Germline V CDR1 and CDR2: KGHSH, LQKENI. J was trimmed by 5 bases and V by 3 bases; bases with no gene match: 11. As DNA, the CDR3 is TGTGCCAGCTCACCTAATAGCGGGACTGAAGGGGAGACCCAGTACTTC. Its protein is CASSPNSGTEGETQYF.

The rearrangement joins TRBV7-3 to TRBJ1-1; D unresolved. The CDR3 consists of 14 residues. V lost 1 base and J 0 bases, leaving 6 bases between the germline ends. The V gene's germline CDR1 is SGHTA and CDR2 FQGTGA. DNA of the CDR3: TGTGCCAGCAGCTTAATCGGGGTGAACACTGAAGCTTTCTTT. Protein product: CASSLIGVNTEAFF.

The rearrangement links TRBV27 to TRBJ2-7; the match to TRBD1 covers 8 bases. The CDR3 loop spans 14 amino acids. V trimming: 3 bases; J trimming: 2 bases; junction bases outside the gene matches: 3. The germline gives CDR1 MNHEY, CDR2 SMNVEV (reference sequence). CDR3: CASSFVRGPYEQYF. The CDR3 region has the DNA TGTGCCAGCAGTTTCGTCAGGGGGCCCTACGAGCAGTACTTC.

The chain carries TRBV9 and TRBJ2-5; no definite D call. CDR1 and CDR2 from the germline V gene are SGDLS and YYNGEE. The CDR3 totals 13 residues. Trimming pared 1 base from V and 5 bases from J, leaving 9 bases between. The CDR3 DNA reads as TGTGCCAGCAGCGTAACGGATCGGGAGACCCAGTACTTC. This encodes CASSVTDRETQYF.

This chain connects TRBV5-1 to TRBJ2-1; tentatively, D is TRBD2 (6 bases). With 2 bases removed from V and 4 bases from J, the gap between germline ends came to 10 bases. The CDR3 extends over 14 amino acids. Germline V CDR1 and CDR2: SGHRS, YFSETQ. CDR3 loop: CASSFIAEYNEQFF. Here the CDR3 DNA reads TGCGCCAGCAGCTTTATAGCGGAGTACAATGAGCAGTTCTTC.

CDR3 DNA sequence: TGTGCCAGCAGCTGGAGGTTAGGTAGGGGAGTCGGCGGTGGCTACACCTTC. This gives the protein CASSWRLGRGVGGGYTF. V usage is TRBV5-4 and J usage is TRBJ1-2, with D tentatively TRBD1 (5 bases). CDR1 is SGHNT and CDR2 is YYREEE in the germline V gene (reference sequence). V was trimmed by 3 bases and J by 7 bases, leaving 25 bases between them. The CDR3 has 17 residues.

This clone has only a few counts. The genes are TRBV30 and TRBJ2-7; D is uncertain. This CDR3 is 15 amino acids long. From germline, CDR1 is GTSNPN and CDR2 SVGIG (reference sequence). The V gene lost 3 bases and the J gene lost 4 bases, with 19 bases spanning the gap. CDR3: CAWRSWEALPYEQYF. The CDR3 DNA follows: TGTGCCTGGAGAAGTTGGGAAGCGCTACCTTACGAGCAGTACTTC.

CDR3 loop: CASSSGQLLLNYGYTF. As DNA, the CDR3 is TGTGCCAGCAGTTCCGGACAACTTCTCCTAAACTATGGCTACACCTTC. The J gene is TRBJ1-2, the V gene TRBV28; weak D call: TRBD1 (5 bases). Germline V gene data show CDR1 as MDHEN and CDR2 as SYDVKM. The CDR3 totals 16 residues. Trimming stripped 4 bases from V and 2 bases from J, with 17 bases between.

This chain connects TRBV5-4 to TRBJ2-7; TRBD2 matches at 13 bases. V was clipped by 3 bases and J by 2 bases; unmatched bases: 5. Germline V gene sequence: CDR1 SGHNT, CDR2 YYREEE (reference sequence). The CDR3 is 16 residues long. This CDR3 reads CASSSSGTSGAYEQYF. For the CDR3, the DNA is TGTGCCAGCAGCTCTTCCGGGACTAGCGGGGCCTACGAGCAGTACTTC.

The V and J genes are TRBV19 and TRBJ2-3; 8 nucleotides agree with TRBD2. The CDR3 covers 15 residues. Trimming removed 6 bases from V and 4 bases from J; junction bases left unmatched: 9. Germline CDR1 LNHDA, CDR2 SQIVND (reference sequence). The CDR3 DNA follows: TGTGCCAGTAGGGGGAGCGGGAGTGGGGCAGATACGCAGTATTTT. The encoded protein is CASRGSGSGADTQYF.

The chain couples TRBV19 to TRBJ1-4; 7 nucleotides align to TRBD1. This CDR3 spans 14 amino acids. V was pared by 3 bases and J by 5 bases, with 3 bases of the junction left unmatched. CDR1 LNHDA and CDR2 SQIVND come from the germline V gene (reference sequence). CDR3 nucleotide sequence: TGTGCCAGTAGTATGGTCAGGGGGAATGAAAAACTGTTTTTT. Translation: CASSMVRGNEKLFF.

This sequence joins TRBV7-9 and TRBJ2-1, with TRBD2 matching 9 bases. V lost 5 bases to trimming and J lost 0 bases; unmatched junction nucleotides: 14. This CDR3 is built from 19 residues. Germline lookup yields CDR1 SEHNR and CDR2 FQNEAQ (reference sequence). CDR3 sequence: CASSPSVAGGLSSYNEQFF. Written as DNA, the CDR3 is TGTGCCAGCAGCCCCTCGGTTGCGGGGGGGCTGAGCTCCTACAATGAGCAGTTCTTC.

J is TRBJ2-7 and V is TRBV9; maybe TRBD2 (6 bases). Germline V gene lookup returns CDR1 SGDLS and CDR2 YYNGEE. V lost 0 bases to trimming and J lost 4 bases, with 11 bases between them. CDR3 length: 14 residues. The CDR3 DNA reads TGTGCCAGCAGCGTAGCGGTTAGCGGATACGAGCAGTACTTC. Its protein product is CASSVAVSGYEQYF.

Points on this clone: Other nucleotide sequences from this sample produce the same CDR3. This rearrangement joins TRBV30 to TRBJ1-1; the D is unclear. The CDR3 is 11 residues long. Germline CDR1 reads GTSNPN; CDR2 reads SVGIG (reference sequence). Between the trimmed V and J ends, which lost 2 bases and 1 base, there was a span of 2 bases. In nucleotides, the CDR3 is TGTGCCTGGAGTCGGAACACTGAAGCTTTCTTT. Encoded protein: CAWSRNTEAFF.

The chain joins TRBV30 to TRBJ1-2; D is possibly TRBD1 (5 bases). The length of the CDR3 is 13 residues. Trimming took 1 base from V and 4 from J, leaving 10 bases between them. The germline V gene has CDR1 GTSNPN and CDR2 SVGIG (reference sequence). CDR3 coding DNA: TGTGCCTGGAGTGGCCAGGGCTTCTATGGCTACACCTTC. Translating gives CAWSGQGFYGYTF.

The chain recombines TRBV6-1 with TRBJ2-7; no definite D call. Looked up from germline, CDR1 is MNHNS and CDR2 is SASEGT. The CDR3 extends over 15 amino acids. Trimming took 9 bases from V and 2 from J, leaving 20 bases between them. The CDR3 sequence: CASRPVDIATYEQYF. In DNA, the CDR3 is TGTGCCAGTCGACCTGTTGACATCGCAACCTACGAGCAGTACTTC.

The chain joins TRBV2 to TRBJ2-1, with a tentative D call TRBD2 (6 bases). This CDR3 contains 15 residues. Germline lookup yields CDR1 SNHLY and CDR2 FYNNEI. The V end lost 5 bases, the J end lost 1 base, and 12 bases lay between the germline ends. DNA of the CDR3: TGTGCCAGCAGTTCTCTAGCGCTTTCCTACAATGAGCAGTTCTTC. It translates to CASSSLALSYNEQFF.

The rearrangement joins TRBV9 to TRBJ2-2; 7 bases map to TRBD1. This CDR3 has 17 amino acids. Germline CDR1 reads SGDLS; CDR2 reads YYNGEE. V gave up 4 bases and J gave up 3 bases; unmatched junction bases: 12. Here the CDR3 reads CASSPFTGTVYTGELFF. The CDR3 nucleotides read TGTGCCAGCAGCCCATTTACCGGGACAGTATACACCGGGGAGCTGTTTTTT.